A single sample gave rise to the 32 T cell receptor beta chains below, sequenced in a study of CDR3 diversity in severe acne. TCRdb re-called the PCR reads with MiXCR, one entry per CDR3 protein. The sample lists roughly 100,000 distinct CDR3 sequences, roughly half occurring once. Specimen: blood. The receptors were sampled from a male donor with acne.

This CDR3 is CASSESMGGDQETQYF. CDR3 bases: TGCGCCAGCAGTGAGTCCATGGGCGGGGACCAAGAGACCCAGTACTTC. The rearrangement joins TRBV10-1 to TRBJ2-5; D possibly corresponds to TRBD2 (6 bases). The V end lost 0 bases, the J end lost 0 bases, and 11 bases lay between the germline ends. The CDR3 length is 16 residues. Germline CDR1 is WNHNN and CDR2 is SYGVQD (reference sequence).

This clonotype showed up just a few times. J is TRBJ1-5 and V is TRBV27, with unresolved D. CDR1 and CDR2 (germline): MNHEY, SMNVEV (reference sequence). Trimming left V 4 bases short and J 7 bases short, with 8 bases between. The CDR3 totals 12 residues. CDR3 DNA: TGTGCCAGCAGTTCCCCGCACCAGCCCCAGCATTTT. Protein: CASSSPHQPQHF.

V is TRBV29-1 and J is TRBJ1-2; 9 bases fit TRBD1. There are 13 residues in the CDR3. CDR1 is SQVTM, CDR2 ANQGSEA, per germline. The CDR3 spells CSARDRVNYGYTF. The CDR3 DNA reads TGCAGTGCTCGGGACAGGGTTAACTATGGCTACACCTTC. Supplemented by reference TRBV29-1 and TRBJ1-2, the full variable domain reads SAVISQKPSRDICQRGTSLTIQCQVDSQVTMMFWYRQQPGQSLTLIATANQGSEATYESGFVIDKFPISRPNLTFSTLTVSNMSPEDSSIYLCSARDRVNYGYTFGSGTRLTVV.

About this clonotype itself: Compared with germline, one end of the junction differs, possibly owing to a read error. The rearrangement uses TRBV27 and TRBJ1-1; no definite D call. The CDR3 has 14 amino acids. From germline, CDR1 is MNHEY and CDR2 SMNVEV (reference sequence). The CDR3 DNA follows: TGTGCCAGCAGTTCGACACGGCTGAACACTGAAGCTCTCTTT. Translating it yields CASSSTRLNTEALF.

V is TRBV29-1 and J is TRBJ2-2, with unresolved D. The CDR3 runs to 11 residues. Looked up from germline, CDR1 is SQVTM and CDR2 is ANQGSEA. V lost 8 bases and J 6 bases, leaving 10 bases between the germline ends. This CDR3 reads CSSSEAGELFF. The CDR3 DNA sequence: TGCAGCTCTTCCGAAGCCGGGGAGCTGTTTTTT.

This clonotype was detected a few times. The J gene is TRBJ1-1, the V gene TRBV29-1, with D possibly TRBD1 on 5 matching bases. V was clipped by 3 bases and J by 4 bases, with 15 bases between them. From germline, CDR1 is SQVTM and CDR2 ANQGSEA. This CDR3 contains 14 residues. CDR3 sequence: CSVDGWQGATEAFF. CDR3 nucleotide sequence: TGCAGCGTTGACGGTTGGCAGGGTGCCACTGAAGCTTTCTTT.

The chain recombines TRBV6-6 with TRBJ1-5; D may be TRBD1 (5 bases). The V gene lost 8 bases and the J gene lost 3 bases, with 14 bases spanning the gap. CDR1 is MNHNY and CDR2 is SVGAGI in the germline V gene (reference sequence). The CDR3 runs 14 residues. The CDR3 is CASSRGAFNQPQHF. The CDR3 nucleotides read TGTGCCAGCTCACGTGGGGCTTTCAATCAGCCCCAGCATTTT.

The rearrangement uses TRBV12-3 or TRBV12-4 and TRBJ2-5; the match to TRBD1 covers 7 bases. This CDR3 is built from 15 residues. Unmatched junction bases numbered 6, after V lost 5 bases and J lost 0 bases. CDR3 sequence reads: CASSASGTDQETQYF. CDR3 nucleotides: TGTGCCAGCAGTGCCTCCGGGACAGACCAAGAGACCCAGTACTTC.

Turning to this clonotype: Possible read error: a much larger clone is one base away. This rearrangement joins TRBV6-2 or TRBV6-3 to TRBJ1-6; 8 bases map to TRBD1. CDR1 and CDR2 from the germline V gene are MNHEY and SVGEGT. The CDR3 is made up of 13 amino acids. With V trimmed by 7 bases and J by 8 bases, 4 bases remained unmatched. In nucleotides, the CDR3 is TGTGCCAGCACCCAGGACAGGGATTCACCCCTCCACTTT. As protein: CASTQDRDSPLHF.

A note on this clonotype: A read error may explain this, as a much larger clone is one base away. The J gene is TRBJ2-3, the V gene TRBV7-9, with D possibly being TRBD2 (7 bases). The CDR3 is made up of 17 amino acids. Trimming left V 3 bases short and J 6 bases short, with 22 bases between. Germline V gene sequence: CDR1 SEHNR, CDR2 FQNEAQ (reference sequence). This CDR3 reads CASSLASLVGGGDTQYF. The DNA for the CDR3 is TGTGCCAGCAGCTTGGCCTCCCTAGTGGGAGGGGGGGATACGCAGTATTTT.

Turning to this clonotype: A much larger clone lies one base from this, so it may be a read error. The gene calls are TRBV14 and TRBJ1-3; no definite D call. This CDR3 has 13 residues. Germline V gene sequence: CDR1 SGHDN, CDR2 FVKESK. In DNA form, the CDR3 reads TGTGCCAGCAGGAACAGTGCTGGAAACGCCATATATTTT. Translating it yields CASRNSAGNAIYF.

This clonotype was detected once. For the CDR3, the DNA is TGTGCCAGCAGCATGACTAGCGGGTACACAGATACGCAGTATTTT. Its protein is CASSMTSGYTDTQYF. V gene TRBV7-9 combines with J gene TRBJ2-3, with 10 bases aligning to TRBD2. Germline V gene sequence: CDR1 SEHNR, CDR2 FQNEAQ (reference sequence). J lost 2 bases, V lost 5 bases, and 4 bases had no gene match. This CDR3 comprises 15 residues.

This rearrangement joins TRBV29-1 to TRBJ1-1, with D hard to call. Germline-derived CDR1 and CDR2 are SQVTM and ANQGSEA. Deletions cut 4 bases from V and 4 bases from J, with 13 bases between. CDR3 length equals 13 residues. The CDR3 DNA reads TGCAGCGTTGGGGAGCGAGGCGGCACTGAAGCTTTCTTT. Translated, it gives CSVGERGGTEAFF.

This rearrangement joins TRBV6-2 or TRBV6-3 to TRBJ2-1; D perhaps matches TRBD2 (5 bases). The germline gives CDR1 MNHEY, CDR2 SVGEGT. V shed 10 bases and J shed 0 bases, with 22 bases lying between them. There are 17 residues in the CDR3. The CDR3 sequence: CATSIPNLADSYNEQFF. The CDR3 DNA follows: TGTGCCACCTCAATCCCCAATCTAGCTGACTCCTACAATGAGCAGTTCTTC.

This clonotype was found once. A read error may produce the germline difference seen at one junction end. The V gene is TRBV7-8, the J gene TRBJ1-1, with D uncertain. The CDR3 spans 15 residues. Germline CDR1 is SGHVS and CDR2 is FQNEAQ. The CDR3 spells CAGSNKRVFNTEAFF. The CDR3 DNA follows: TGTGCCGGCAGCAATAAACGGGTATTCAACACTGAAGCTTTCTTT.

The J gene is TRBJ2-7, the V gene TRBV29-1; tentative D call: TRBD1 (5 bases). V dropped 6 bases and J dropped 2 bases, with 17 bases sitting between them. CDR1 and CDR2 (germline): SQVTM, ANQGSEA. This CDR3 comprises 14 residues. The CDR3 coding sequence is TGCAGCGTGGAAACAGGAACGTGGCCCTACGAGCAGTACTTC. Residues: CSVETGTWPYEQYF.

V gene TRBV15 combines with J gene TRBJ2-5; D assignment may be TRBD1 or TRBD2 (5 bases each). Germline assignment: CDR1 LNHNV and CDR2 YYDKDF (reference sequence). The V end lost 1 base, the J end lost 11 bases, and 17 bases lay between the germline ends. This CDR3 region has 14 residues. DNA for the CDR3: TGTGCCACCAGCAGAGCGTGGGGGTACAATGAGCAGTACTTC. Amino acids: CATSRAWGYNEQYF.

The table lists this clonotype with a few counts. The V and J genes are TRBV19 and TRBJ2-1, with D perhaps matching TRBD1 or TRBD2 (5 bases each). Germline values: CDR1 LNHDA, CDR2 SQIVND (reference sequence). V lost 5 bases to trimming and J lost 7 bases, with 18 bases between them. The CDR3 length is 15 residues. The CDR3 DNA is TGTGCCAGTAGTCCTCTTTTCGGGACCGAAAATGAGCAGTTCTTC. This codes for CASSPLFGTENEQFF.

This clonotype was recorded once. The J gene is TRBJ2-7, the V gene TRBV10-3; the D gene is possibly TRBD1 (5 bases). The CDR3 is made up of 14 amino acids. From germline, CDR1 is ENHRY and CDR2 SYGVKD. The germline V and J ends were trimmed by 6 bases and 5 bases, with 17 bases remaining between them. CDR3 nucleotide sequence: TGTGCCATCAGCCAACGTCAGGGATGGGACGAGCAGTACTTC. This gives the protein CAISQRQGWDEQYF.

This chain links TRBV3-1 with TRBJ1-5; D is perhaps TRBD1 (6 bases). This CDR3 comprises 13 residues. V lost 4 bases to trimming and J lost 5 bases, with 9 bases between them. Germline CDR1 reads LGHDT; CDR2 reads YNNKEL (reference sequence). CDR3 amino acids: CASSPWTDQPQHF. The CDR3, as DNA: TGTGCCAGCAGCCCGTGGACAGATCAGCCCCAGCATTTT.

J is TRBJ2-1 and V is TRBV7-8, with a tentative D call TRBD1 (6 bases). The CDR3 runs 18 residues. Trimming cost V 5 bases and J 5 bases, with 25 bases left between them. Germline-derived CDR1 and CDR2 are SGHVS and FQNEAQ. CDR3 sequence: CASSHQLEQGVRDNEQFF. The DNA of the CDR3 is TGTGCCAGCAGCCACCAACTGGAACAGGGAGTTAGGGACAATGAGCAGTTCTTC.

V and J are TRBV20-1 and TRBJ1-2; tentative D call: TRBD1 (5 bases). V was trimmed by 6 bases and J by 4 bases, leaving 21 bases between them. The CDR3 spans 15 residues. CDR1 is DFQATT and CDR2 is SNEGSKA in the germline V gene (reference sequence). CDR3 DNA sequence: TGCAGTGCCAAGGGACTAGCGGGAGCGGTCTATGGCTACACCTTC. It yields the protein CSAKGLAGAVYGYTF.

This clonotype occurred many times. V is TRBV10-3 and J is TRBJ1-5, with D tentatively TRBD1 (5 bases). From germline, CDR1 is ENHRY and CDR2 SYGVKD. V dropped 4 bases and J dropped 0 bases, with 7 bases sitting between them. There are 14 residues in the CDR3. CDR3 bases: TGTGCCATCAGTGCCGGGGGTAGCAATCAGCCCCAGCATTTT. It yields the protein CAISAGGSNQPQHF.

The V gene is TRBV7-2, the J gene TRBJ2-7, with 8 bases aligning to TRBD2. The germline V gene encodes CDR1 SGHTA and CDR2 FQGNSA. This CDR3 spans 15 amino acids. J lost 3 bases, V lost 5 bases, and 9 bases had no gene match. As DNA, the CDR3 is TGTGCCAGCAGCCCCACCGGGACTAGGGGCTACGAGCAGTACTTC. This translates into CASSPTGTRGYEQYF.

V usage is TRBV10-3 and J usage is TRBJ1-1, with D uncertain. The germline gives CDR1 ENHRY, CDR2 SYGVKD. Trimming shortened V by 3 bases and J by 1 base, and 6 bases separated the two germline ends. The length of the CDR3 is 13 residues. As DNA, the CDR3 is TGTGCCATCAGTGAAGGTACGAACACTGAAGCTTTCTTT. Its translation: CAISEGTNTEAFF.

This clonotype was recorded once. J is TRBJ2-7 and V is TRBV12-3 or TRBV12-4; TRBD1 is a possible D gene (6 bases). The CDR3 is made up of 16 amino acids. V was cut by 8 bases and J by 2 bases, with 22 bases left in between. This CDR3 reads CASCRGRARVPYEQYF. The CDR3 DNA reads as TGTGCCAGCTGCAGGGGCCGGGCCAGGGTCCCCTACGAGCAGTACTTC.

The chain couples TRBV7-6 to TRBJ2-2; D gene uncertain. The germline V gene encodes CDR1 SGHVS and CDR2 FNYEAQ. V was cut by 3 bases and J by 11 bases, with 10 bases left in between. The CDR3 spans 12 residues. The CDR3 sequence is CASSFAGTELFF. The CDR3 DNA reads TGTGCCAGCAGCTTTGCCGGTACTGAGCTGTTTTTT.

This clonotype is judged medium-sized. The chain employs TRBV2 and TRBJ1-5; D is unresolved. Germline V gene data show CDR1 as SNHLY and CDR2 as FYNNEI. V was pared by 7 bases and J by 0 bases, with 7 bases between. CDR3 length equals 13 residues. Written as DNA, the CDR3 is TGTGCCAGCAAAGGAGATAGCAATCAGCCCCAGCATTTT. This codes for CASKGDSNQPQHF.

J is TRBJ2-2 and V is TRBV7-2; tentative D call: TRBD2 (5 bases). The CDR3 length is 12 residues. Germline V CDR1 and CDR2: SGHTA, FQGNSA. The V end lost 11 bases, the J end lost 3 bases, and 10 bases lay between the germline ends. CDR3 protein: CAGERYTGELFF. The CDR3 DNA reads TGTGCCGGAGAGCGGTACACCGGGGAGCTGTTTTTT.

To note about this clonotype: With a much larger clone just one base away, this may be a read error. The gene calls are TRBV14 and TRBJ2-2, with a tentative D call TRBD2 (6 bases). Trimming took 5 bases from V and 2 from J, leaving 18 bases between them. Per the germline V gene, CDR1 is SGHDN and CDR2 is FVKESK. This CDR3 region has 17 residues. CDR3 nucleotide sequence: TGTGCCAGCAGCAAAAGGAATAGCGGTAGAAACACCGGGGAGCTGTTTTTT. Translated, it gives CASSKRNSGRNTGELFF.

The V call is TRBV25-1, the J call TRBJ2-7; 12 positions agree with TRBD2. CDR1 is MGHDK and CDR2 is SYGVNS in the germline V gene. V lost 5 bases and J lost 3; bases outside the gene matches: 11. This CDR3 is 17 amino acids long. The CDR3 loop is CASSPSSRLAGVYEQYF. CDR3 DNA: TGTGCCAGCAGTCCCAGTTCGAGACTAGCGGGAGTCTACGAGCAGTACTTC.

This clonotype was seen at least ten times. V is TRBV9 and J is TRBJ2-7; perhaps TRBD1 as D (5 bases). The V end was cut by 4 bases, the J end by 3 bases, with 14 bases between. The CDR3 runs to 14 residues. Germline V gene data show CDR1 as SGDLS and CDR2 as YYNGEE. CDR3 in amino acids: CASSPAGIGYEQYF. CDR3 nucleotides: TGTGCCAGCAGCCCGGCAGGGATCGGCTACGAGCAGTACTTC.